These T cell receptor beta chains were read from a single sample in a study of blood T cell repertoires in COVID-19. Clones were read by immunoSEQ multiplex PCR, and TCRdb kept only the in-frame ones, dropping some. The sample has about 180,000 clones, 80% to 90% seen once. The specimen sequenced was PBMCs or T cells enriched from blood (not recorded which). These TCRs come from a man between 50 and 59 years old who had recovered from COVID-19. CDR3s include the opening cysteine and the closing phenylalanine or tryptophan.

v_gene,CDR3aa
TRBV13,CASSVTEGQSIYEQYF
TRBV10-3,CAISESEGLGEKLFF
TRBV29-1,CSVEDGTSKNIQYF
TRBV7-9,CASSFGQMTEAFF
TRBV15,CATSRGGKGVGKYEQYF
TRBV2,CASSSDSSYEQYF
TRBV5-1,CASSLGDSPPEKLFF
TRBV7-8,CASSLGEAGELFF
TRBV29-1,CSVGQSSYNEQFF
TRBV4-1,CARLLGAGDQPQHF
TRBV2,CASTTGLETEAFF
TRBV6-4,CASSATPGTGELFF
TRBV5-4,CASSLVTVSGANVLTF
TRBV2,CASSGRLQGNGYTF
TRBV3-1/TRBV3-2,CASSHSGVRTEAFF
TRBV3-1/TRBV3-2,CASSPGLAGGSFNNEQFF
TRBV12-5,CASGWTGTSGGRTGELFF
TRBV4-1,CASSQSGDSRYGYTF
TRBV29-1,CSAKPAGTGYGYTF
TRBV5-1,CASSSGGYGYTF
TRBV28,CASSLHKWRGGTGELFF
TRBV5-1,CASSLTGLFSYEQYF